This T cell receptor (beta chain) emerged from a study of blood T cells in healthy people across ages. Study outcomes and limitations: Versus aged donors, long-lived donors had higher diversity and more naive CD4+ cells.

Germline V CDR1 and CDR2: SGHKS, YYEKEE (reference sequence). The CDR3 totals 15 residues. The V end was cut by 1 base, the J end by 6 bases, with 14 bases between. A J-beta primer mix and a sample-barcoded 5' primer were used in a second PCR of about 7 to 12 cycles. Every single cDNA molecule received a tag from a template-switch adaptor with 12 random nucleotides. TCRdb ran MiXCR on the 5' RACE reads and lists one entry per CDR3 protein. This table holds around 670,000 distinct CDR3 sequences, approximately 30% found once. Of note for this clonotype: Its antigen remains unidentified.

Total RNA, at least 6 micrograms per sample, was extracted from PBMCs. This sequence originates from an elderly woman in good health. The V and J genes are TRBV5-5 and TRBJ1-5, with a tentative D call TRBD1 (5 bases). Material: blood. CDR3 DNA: TGTGCCAGCAGCTTGATGCAGGGTGAAAGTCAGCCCCAGCATTTT. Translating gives CASSLMQGESQPQHF.